This T cell receptor beta chain emerged from a study of blood T cell repertoires in COVID-19. Per the authors' pipeline: Researchers report that nucleated cell counts were estimated from reference gene primer amplification. Repertoires were generated with immunoSEQ multiplex PCR, while TCRdb's copy carries only in-frame clones and drops some. V and J calls and clone size are given by that table; D and trimming were obtained from the DNA. The sample lists about 150,000 clones, about 89% occurring once. This clone was counted a single time. One end of the junction is discordant with germline, which a read error may explain. Per the germline V gene, CDR1 is SSHAT and CDR2 is FNYEAQ (reference sequence). The CDR3 spans 13 residues.

Sequenced input: peripheral blood. This chain uses TRBV7-7 with TRBJ1-4; a possible D gene is TRBD1 (5 bases). The sequence was obtained from an elderly man with acute or convalescent COVID-19. CDR3 region: CASSQGVNEKLFF. In nucleotides, the CDR3 is TGTGCTAGCAGCCAAGGGGTTAATGAAAAACTGTTTTTT.